The TCR beta chain described here comes from a study of T cells after yellow fever vaccination. As for the study in general: Preparation of fractions with low cell numbers was performed using SMART-Seq v4 Ultra Low Input.

As to this clonotype: No antigen is known for it. This could be a read error, since a much larger clone is one nucleotide away. Because it lacks the conserved phenylalanine or tryptophan at the end, this CDR3 is likely a read error.

General observations from the study: On re-exposure, the response was weaker but peaked faster, at day 5 versus 15.

TCR cDNA was made by 5'RACE template switching, adding a universal primer site and UMIs. TCRdb reanalysed the 5' RACE reads using MiXCR and keeps one entry per CDR3 protein. The sample includes a few hundred thousand distinct CDR3 sequences, roughly a sixth seen only once; the top ten take 17%. The sample in question was PBMCs, obtained more than 4 days after the first yellow fever vaccination. This sequence originates from a man aged 18-30 years who received the YFV17D yellow fever vaccine.

The CDR3 sequence: CASSLLSTRIANYGYTI. The CDR3, as DNA: TGTGCCAGCAGCTTGCTTTCAACAAGAATAGCTAACTATGGCTACACCATC. This chain joins TRBV5-4 and TRBJ1-2; no firm D call. This CDR3 contains 17 residues. CDR1 and CDR2 from the germline V gene are SGHNT and YYREEE (reference sequence). The V end was cut by 1 base, the J end by 0 bases, with 16 bases between.